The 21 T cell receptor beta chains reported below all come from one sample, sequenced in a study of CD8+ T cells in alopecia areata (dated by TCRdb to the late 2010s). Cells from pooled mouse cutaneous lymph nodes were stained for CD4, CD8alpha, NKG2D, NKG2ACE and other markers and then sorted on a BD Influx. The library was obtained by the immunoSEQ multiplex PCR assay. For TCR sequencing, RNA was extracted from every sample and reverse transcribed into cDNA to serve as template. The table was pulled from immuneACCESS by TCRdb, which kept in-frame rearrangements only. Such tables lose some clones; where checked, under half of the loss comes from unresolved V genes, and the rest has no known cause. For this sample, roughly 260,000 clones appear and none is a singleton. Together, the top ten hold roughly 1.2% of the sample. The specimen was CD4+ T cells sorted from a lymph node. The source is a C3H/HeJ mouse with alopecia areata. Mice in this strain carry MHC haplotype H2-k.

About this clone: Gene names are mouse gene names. The CDR3 loop is CASSILASSYEQYF. The sequenced CDR3 bases are TGTGCCAGCAGTATCCTGGCAAGCTCCTAT. V gene TRBV19 combines with J gene TRBJ2-7; D unclear. Coverage ceases 4 residues before the CDR3 finishes, and the germline J gene fills in the end. This CDR3 spans 14 amino acids. Per germline, CDR1 FNHDT and CDR2 SITEND (reference sequence). The V gene lost 2 bases and the J gene lost 0 bases, with 9 bases spanning the gap.

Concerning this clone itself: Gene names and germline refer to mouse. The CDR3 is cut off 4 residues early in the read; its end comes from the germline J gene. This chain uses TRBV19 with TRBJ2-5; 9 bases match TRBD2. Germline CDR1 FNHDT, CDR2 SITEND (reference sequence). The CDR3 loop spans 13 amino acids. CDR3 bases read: TGTGCCAGCAGTCGACTGGGGGAAGAC. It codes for CASSRLGED. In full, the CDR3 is CASSRLGEDTQYF.

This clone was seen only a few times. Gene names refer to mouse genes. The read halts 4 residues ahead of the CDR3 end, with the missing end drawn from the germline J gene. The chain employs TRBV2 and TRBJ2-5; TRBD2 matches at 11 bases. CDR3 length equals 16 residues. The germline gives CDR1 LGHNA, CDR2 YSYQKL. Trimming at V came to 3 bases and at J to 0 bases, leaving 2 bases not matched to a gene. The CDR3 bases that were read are TGTGCCAGCAGCCACTGGACTGGGGGGAACCAAGAC. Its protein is CASSHWTGGNQD. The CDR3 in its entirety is CASSHWTGGNQDTQYF.

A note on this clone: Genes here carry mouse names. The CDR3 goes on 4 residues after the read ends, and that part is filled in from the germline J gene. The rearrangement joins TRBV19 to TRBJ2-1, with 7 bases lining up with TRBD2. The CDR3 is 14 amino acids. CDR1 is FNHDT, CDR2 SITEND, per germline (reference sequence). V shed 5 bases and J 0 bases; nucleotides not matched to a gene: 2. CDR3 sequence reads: CASRRLGNYAEQFF. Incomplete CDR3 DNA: TGTGCCAGCAGGCGACTGGGTAACTATGCT.

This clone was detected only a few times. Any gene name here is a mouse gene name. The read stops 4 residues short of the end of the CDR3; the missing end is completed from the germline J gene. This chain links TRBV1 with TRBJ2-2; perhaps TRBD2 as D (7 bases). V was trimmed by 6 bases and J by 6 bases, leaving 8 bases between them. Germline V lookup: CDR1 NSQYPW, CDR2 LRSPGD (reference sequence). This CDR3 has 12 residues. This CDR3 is CTCRGGAGQLYF. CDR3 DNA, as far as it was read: TGCACCTGCAGGGGGGGCGCCGGG.

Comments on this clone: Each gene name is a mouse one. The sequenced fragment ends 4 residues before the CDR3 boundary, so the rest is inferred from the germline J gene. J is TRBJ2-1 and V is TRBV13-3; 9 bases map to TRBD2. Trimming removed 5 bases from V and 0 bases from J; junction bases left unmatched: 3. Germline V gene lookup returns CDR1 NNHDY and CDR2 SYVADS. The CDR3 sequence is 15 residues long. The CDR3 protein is CASRAGGVNYAEQFF. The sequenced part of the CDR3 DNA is TGTGCCAGCAGGGCTGGGGGGGTTAACTATGCT.

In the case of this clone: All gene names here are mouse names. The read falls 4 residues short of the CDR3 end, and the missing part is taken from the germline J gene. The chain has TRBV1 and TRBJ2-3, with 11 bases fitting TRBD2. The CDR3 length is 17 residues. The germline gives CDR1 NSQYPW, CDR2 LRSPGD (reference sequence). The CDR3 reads CTCSGGTGGALLETLYF. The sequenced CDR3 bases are TGCACCTGCAGTGGGGGAACTGGGGGGGCGCTTTTAGAA.

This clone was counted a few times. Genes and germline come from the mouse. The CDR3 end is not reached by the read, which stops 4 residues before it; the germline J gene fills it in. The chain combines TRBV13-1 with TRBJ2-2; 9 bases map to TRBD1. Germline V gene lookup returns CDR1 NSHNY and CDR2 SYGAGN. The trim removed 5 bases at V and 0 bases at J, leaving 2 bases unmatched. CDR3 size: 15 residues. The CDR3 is CASRRDRANTGQLYF. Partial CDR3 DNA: TGTGCCAGCAGGAGGGACAGGGCAAACACCGGG.

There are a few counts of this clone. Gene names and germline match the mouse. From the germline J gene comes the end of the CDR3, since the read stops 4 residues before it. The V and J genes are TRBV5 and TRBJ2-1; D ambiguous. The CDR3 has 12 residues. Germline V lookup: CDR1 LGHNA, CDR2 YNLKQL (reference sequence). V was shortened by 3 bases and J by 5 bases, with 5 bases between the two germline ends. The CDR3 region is CASSHLDAEQFF. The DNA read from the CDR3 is TGTGCCAGCAGCCACTTAGATGCT.

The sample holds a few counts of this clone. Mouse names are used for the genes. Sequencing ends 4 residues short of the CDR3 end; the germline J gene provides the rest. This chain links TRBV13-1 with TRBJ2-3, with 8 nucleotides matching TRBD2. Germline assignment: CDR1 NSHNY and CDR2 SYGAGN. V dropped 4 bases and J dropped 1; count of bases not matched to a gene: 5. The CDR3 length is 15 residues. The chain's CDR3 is CASSYSTGGAETLYF. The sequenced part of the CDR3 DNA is TGTGCCAGCAGTTACTCGACTGGGGGTGCAGAA.

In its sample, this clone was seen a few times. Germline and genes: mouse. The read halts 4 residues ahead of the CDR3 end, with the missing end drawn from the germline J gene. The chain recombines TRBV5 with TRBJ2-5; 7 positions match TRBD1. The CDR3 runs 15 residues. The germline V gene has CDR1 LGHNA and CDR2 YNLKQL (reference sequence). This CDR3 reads CASSQDPTGRDTQYF. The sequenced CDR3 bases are TGTGCCAGCAGCCAAGATCCGACAGGGCGGGAC.

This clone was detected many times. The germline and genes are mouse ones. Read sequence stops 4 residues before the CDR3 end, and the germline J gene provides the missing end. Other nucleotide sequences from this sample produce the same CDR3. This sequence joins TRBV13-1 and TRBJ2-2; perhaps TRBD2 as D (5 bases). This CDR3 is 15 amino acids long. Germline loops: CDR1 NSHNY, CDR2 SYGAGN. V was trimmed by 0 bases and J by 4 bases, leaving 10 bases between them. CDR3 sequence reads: CASSDAPGSTGQLYF. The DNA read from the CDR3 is TGTGCCAGCAGTGATGCACCTGGGAGCACCGGG.

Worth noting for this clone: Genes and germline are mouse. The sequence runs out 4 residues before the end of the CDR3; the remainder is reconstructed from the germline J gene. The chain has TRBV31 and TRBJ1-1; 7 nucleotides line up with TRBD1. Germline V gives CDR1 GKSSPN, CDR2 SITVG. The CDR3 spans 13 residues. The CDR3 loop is CAWSGAGGPEVFF. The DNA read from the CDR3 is TGTGCCTGGAGTGGGGCAGGGGGACCA.

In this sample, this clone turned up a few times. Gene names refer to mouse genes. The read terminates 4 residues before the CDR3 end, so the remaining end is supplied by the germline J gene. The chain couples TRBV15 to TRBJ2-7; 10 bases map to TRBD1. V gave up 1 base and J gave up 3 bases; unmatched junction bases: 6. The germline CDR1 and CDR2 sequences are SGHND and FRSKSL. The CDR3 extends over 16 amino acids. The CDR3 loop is CASSLGGQGENYEQYF. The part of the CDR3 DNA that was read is TGTGCCAGCAGTTTAGGAGGACAGGGGGAAAACTAT.

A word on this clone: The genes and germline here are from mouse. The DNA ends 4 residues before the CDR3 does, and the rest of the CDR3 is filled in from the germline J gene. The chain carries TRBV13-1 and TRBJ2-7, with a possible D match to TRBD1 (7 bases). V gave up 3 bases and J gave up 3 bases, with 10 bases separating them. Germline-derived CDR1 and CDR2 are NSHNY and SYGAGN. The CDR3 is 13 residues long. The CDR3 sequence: CASSGQGGYEQYF. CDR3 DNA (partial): TGTGCCAGCAGTGGTCAGGGGGGCTAT.

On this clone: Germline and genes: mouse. CDR3 bases read: TGTGCCAGCAGTTTGACTGGGGGGTTCCAAGAC. Protein product: CASSLTGGFQD. In full, the CDR3 reads CASSLTGGFQDTQYF. This rearrangement joins TRBV13-1 to TRBJ2-5; 10 bases are a match to TRBD2. The sequence runs out 4 residues before the end of the CDR3; the remainder is reconstructed from the germline J gene. V lost 4 bases, J lost 2 bases, and 4 bases stayed unmatched. CDR3 length equals 15 residues. Germline V gene sequence: CDR1 NSHNY, CDR2 SYGAGN.

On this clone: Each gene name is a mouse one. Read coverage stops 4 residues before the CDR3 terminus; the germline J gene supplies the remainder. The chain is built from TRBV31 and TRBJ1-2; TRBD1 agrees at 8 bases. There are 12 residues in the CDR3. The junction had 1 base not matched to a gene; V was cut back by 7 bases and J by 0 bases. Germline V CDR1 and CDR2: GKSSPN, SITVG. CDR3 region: CALTGANSDYTF. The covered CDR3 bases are TGTGCCTTGACAGGGGCAAACTCC.

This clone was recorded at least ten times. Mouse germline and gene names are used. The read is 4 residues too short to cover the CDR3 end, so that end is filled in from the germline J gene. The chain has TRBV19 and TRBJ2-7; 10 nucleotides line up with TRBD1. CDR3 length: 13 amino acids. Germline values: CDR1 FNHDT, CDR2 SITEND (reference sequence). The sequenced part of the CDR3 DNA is TGTGCCAGCAGTATGGGGACAGGGGAT. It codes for CASSMGTGD. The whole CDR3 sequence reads CASSMGTGDEQYF.

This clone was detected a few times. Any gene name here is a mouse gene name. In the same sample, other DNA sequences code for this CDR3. CDR3 loop: CASSSRDKYEQYF. The CDR3 bases that were read are TGTGCCAGCAGTTCTCGGGACAAGTAT. This rearrangement joins TRBV19 to TRBJ2-7, with D possibly matching TRBD1 (6 bases). The CDR3 end lies 4 residues beyond the end of the read and is filled in from the germline J gene. The CDR3 totals 13 residues. Germline V gene lookup returns CDR1 FNHDT and CDR2 SITEND (reference sequence).

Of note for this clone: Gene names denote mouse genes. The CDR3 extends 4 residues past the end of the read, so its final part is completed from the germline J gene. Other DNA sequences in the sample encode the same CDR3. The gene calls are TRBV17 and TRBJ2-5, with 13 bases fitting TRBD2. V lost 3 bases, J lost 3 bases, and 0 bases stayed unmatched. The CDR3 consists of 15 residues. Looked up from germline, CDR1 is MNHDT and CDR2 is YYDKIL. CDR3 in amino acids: CASSRGLGGQDTQYF. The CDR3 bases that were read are TGTGCTAGCAGTAGGGGACTGGGGGGGCAAGAC.

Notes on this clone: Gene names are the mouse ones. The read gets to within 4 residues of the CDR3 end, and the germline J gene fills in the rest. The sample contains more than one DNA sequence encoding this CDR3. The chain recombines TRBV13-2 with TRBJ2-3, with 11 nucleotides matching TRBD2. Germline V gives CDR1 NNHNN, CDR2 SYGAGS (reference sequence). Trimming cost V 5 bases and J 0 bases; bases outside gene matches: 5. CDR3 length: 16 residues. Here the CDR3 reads CASGGTGGTSAETLYF. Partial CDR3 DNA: TGTGCCAGCGGCGGGACTGGGGGAACTAGTGCAGAA.